This T cell receptor beta chain came from a study of blood T cells in healthy people across ages (dated by TCRdb to about 2015). As for the study more broadly: In model experiments, template switching captured about one uniquely barcoded TCR beta cDNA molecule for every two T cells. To avoid experimental bias, donors of different ages were randomly spread across the sequencing lanes. For two donors (one aged 18 to 30 and one aged 80 or older), the study analyzed two additional independent replicas of 1 million unique cDNA reads from the same blood draw. The donors were split into four age groups: young (average around 17 years), middle-aged (roughly 39), aged (62) and long-lived (about 74). Age-related changes in TCR beta repertoire diversity were measured in the study by deep sequencing normalized with unique cDNA molecular identifiers.

Library method: 5' RACE. Sequencing instrument: Illumina HiSeq 2500. A second roughly 6 to 11 cycle PCR used a sample-barcoded 5' primer and a J-beta primer mix. Each TCR beta cDNA molecule received a unique molecular identifier from a template-switch 5' adaptor carrying 12 random nucleotides. Each sample yielded at least 2.5 million CDR3-containing paired-end reads. First-strand cDNA synthesis was performed from all RNA using the Mint cDNA synthesis kit, with priming by a TRBC-specific oligonucleotide. Following uracil-DNA glycosylase treatment, all cDNA underwent a first 18-cycle PCR with the universal primers M1SS and BC2_uni_R. Turning to the authors' computational methods: For normalization, 1 million high-quality reads were randomly selected from each sample, with every read carrying a distinct molecular identifier. Reads with shared molecular identifiers were discarded instead of being binned into consensus sequences. MiTCR, set to a Q25 quality threshold and the strictest error-elimination algorithm, was used for CDR3 identification, clonotype clustering and error correction. A nonparametric unseen species model with Euler transformation was used to estimate a lower bound on total TCR beta diversity. TCRdb trimmed public reads at Q25 via fastp, called clones via MiXCR and kept in-frame beta chains. Merged by CDR3 protein, the rows form single entries marked with the most common genes and DNA. It is TCRdb's table, rather than the study itself, that gives the V and J calls and clone size. This sample holds 920,000 or so distinct CDR3 sequences; 35% to 55% were observed only once. In total, the top ten clones hold 18% of the sample.

Donors were around 37 systemically healthy Caucasian individuals from Russia aged roughly 6 to 100 years. About 9.8 milliliters of peripheral blood were drawn from each donor into EDTA-treated Vacutainer tubes. Ficoll-Paque density-gradient centrifugation was used to isolate PBMCs, with at least 6 million obtained per sample. Trizol reagent was used to extract total RNA from PBMCs, with at least 5.5 micrograms per sample. For every donor, an aliquot of PBMCs went through flow cytometry to measure the percentages of naive CD45RAhigh/CD27high T cells. The sample holds many counts of this clonotype. Its antigen remains unidentified. No much larger clone exists at a distance of one base, and base qualities are not known. Summary of the overall study and its limitations: Estimates of total diversity from one million sequenced T cells were regarded as lower bounds and underestimates. Bulk unsorted PBMC profiling prevented conclusive comparison of naive and antigen-experienced compartments. Compared with the aged group, the long-lived group had more naive CD4+ T cells, fewer expanded clones and increased TCR diversity, suggesting age selection. Donor CMV infection status was unknown, potentially confounding age-related changes in expanded clonotypes. Observed TCR beta diversity correlated strongly with the percentage of naive T cells measured by flow cytometry. Observed TCR beta diversity per million T cells fell roughly linearly with age, and a significant reduction was already apparent by age around 40.

CDR1 and CDR2 are drawn from the germline V gene (reference sequence): LGHDT, YNNKEL. The cysteine opens and the phenylalanine closes a CDR3 of 16 amino acids. Here the CDR3 DNA is all that survives: 48 bases in frame from base 1. V loses 4 bases, J loses 8 bases, and the germline ends lie 21 bases apart. Rearrangement joined TRBV3-1 to TRBJ2-4, with a tentative D gene TRBD2 over 6 matching bases. What was sequenced was blood. The sequence derives from a woman aged 60-70 years in good health. The CDR3 here reads CASSRGFGGRGDIQYF. The nucleotides read TGTGCCAGCAGCCGTGGATTCGGAGGGCGAGGGGACATTCAGTACTTC.